This T cell receptor (beta chain) is from a study of blood T cell repertoires in COVID-19. The overall study: From the United States, Italy and Spain came samples of acute and convalescent COVID-19. The analysed material was cDNA or gDNA that came from T cells, B-cell-depleted T cells, or PBMCs.

Authors' data handling: Amplified reference gene primers provided the basis for estimating nucleated cell counts. TCRdb keeps only in-frame clones here, not all; method: immunoSEQ multiplex PCR. From that table come the V and J calls and clone size; the DNA was used to work out D and trimming. Of around 76,000 clones in the sample, approximately 80% are singletons; the top ten hold 6.9%. The CDR3 runs 15 residues. V was clipped by 1 base and J by 3 bases, with 10 bases between them. The germline gives CDR1 MNHEY, CDR2 SMNVEV (reference sequence). Followed over time, Seattle patients had been enrolled while infection was active.

Sequencing input: peripheral blood. The chain is built from TRBV27 and TRBJ2-1; D is perhaps TRBD2 (6 bases). The clonotype originates from a man aged 25 to 45 with COVID-19, enrolled during active disease. Here the CDR3 reads CASSLYGSGYNEQFF. CDR3 nucleotide sequence: TGTGCCAGCAGTTTATACGGGAGTGGCTACAATGAGCAGTTCTTC.